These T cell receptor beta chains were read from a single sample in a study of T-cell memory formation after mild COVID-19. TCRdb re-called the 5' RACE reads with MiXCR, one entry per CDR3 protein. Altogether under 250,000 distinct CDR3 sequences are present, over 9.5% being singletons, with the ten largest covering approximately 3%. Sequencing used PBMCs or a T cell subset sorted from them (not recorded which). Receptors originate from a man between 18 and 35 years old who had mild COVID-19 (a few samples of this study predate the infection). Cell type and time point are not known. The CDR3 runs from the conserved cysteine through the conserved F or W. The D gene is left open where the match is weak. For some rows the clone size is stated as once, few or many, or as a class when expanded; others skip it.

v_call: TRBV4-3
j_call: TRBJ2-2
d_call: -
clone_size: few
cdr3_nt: TGCGCCAGCAGCCAAGGGTCTAGTCCCGAGTTGGCCGGGGAGCTGTTTTTT
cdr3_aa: CASSQGSSPELAGELFF

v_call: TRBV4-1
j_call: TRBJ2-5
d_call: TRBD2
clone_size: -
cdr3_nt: TGCGCCAGCAGCCAGGAATGGGTTAGCGGGGAGTACCAAGAGACCCAGTACTTC
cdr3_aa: CASSQEWVSGEYQETQYF

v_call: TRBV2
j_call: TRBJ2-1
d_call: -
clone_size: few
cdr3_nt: TGTGCCAGCACCCTCAGGGGGGGCAACCTGCTCAATGAGCAGTTCTTC
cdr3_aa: CASTLRGGNLLNEQFF

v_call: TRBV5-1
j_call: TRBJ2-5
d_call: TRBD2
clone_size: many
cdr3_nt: TGCGCCAGCAGCCCCCCGACCGGGGGGGCCTGGGAGACCCAGTACTTC
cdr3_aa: CASSPPTGGAWETQYF

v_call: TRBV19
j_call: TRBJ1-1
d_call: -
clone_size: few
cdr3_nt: TGTGCCAGTAGGACACAGGGTGTTGACACTGAAGCTTTCTTT
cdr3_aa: CASRTQGVDTEAFF

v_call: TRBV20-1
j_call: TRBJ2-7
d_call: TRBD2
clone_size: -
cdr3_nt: TGCAGTGCTAGGAGACTAGCGGGAGAAGTTGGGGAGCAGTACTTC
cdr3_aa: CSARRLAGEVGEQYF

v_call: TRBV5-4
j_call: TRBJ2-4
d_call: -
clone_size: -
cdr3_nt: TGTGCCAGCAGCTTGGTAGCGGAGAAAAACATTCAGTACTTC
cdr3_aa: CASSLVAEKNIQYF

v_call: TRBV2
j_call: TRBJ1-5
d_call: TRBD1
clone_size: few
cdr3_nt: TGTGCCAGCAGGGACAGGGCTCGCAATCAGCCCCAGCATTTT
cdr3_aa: CASRDRARNQPQHF

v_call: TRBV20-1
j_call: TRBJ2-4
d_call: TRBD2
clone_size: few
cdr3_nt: TGCAGTGCGCGGACTAGCGGCATTCAGTACTTC
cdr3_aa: CSARTSGIQYF

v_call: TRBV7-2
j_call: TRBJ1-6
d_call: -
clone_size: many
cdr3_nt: TGTGCCAGCAGCTCCTATAATTCACCCCTCCACTTT
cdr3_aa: CASSSYNSPLHF

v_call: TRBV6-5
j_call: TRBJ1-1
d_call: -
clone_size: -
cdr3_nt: TGTGCCAGCAGTTACAGGGGGTGGGACACTGAAGCTTTCTTT
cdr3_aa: CASSYRGWDTEAFF

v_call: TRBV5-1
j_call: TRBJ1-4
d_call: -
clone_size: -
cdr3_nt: TGCGCCAGCAGCCCAAACCCAGGACAGCCACGACGGGAAAAACTGTTTTTT
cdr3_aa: CASSPNPGQPRREKLFF

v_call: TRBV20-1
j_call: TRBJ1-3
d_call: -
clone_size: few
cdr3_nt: TGCAGTGCTTGGCGGGGGGACGGGCACTCTGGAAACACCATATATTTT
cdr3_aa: CSAWRGDGHSGNTIYF

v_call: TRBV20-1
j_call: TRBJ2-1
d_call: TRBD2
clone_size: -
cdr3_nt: TGCAGTGCTAGAGGTACAGCGGGGGATAATGAGCAGTTCTTC
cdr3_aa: CSARGTAGDNEQFF

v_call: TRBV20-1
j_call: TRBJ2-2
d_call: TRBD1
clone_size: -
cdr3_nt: TGCAGTGCTATCGCCAGGGGGCGAACCGGGGAGCTGTTTTTT
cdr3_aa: CSAIARGRTGELFF

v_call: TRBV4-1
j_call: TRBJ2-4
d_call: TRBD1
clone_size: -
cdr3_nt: TGCGCCAGCAGCCAAGATTCCCGGACAGGGGTCTTTACTCTAGCCAAAAACATTCAGTACTTC
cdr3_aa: CASSQDSRTGVFTLAKNIQYF

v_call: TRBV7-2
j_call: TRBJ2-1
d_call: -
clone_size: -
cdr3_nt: TGTGCCAGCAGCTTCGGGTCGGGGACTTACAATGAGCAGTTCTTC
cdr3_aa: CASSFGSGTYNEQFF

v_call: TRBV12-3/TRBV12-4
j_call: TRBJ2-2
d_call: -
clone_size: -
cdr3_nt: TGTGCCAGCAGTCCATCCAGAAGGCTTAACACCGGGGAGCTGTTTTTT
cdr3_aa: CASSPSRRLNTGELFF

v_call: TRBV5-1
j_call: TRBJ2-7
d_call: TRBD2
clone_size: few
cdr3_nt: TGCGCCAGCAGCTTGGTCGGGACTAGTCCGGGGGAGCAGTACTTC
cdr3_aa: CASSLVGTSPGEQYF

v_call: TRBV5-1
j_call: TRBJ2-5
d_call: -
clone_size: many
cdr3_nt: TGCGCCAGCAGCTCGGGACAAGAGACCCAGTACTTC
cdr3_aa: CASSSGQETQYF

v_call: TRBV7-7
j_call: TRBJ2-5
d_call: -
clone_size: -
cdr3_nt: TGTGCTAGCAGCTTAGGAATAGGCCTCGCGGAGACCCAGTACTTC
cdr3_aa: CASSLGIGLAETQYF

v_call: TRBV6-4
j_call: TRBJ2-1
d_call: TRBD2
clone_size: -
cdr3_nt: TGTGCCAGCAGTGACTCGACCGGCGGGGGGAGGAATGAGCAGTTCTTC
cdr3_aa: CASSDSTGGGRNEQFF

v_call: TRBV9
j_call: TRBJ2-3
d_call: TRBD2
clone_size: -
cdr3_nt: TGTGCCAGCAGCGCGACTAGCGGGTCCCCCGGTACGCAGTATTTT
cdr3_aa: CASSATSGSPGTQYF

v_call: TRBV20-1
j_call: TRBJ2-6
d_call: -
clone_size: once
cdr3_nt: TGCAGTGCTAGAGCCCCGGGTTGGTACAGCCTTCTCGGGGCCAACGTCCTGACTTTC
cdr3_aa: CSARAPGWYSLLGANVLTF

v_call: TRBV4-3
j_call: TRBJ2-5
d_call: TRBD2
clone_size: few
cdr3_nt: TGCGCCAGCAGTCAGAGCGGGGATCAAGAGACCCAGTACTTC
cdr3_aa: CASSQSGDQETQYF

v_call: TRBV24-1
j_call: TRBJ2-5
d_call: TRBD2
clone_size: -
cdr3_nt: TGTGCCACCAGTGAAGGACGACTAGCGGGGGGCGGAGAGACCCAGTACTTC
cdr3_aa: CATSEGRLAGGGETQYF

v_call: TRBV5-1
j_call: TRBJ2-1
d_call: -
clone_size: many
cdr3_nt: TGCGCCAGCAGCTTCCCCCCCCGGGGGAGTGATGAGCAGTTCTTC
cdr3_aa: CASSFPPRGSDEQFF

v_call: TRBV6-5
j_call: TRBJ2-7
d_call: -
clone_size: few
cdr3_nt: TGTGCCAGCAGTAACCCAGGGACGTACGAGCAGTACTTC
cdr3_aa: CASSNPGTYEQYF

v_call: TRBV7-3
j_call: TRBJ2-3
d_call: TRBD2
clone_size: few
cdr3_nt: TGTGCCAGCAGCCTCACCTCTGCTAGCGGGGGGACAGATACGCAGTATTTT
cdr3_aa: CASSLTSASGGTDTQYF

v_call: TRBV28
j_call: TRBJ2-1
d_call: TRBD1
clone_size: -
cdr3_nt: TGTGCCAGCAGTGGGGCCGCAGGGGGCAATGAGCAGTTCTTC
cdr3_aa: CASSGAAGGNEQFF

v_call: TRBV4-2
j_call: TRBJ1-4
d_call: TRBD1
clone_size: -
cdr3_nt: TGTGCCAGCAGCCAAGTTGCCGGGACAGTGAATGAAAAACTGTTTTTT
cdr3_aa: CASSQVAGTVNEKLFF

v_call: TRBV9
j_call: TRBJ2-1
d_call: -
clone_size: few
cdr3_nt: TGTGCCAGCAGCGTAGGGTCAGGAGGTGAGCAGTTCTTC
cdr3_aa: CASSVGSGGEQFF

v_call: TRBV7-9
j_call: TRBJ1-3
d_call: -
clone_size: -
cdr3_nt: TGTGCCAGCAAGGGACACCGCTCTGGAAACACCATATATTTT
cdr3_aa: CASKGHRSGNTIYF

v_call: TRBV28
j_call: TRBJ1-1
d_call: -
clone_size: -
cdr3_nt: TGTGCCAGCAGCCATTACACTGAAGCTTTCTTT
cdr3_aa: CASSHYTEAFF

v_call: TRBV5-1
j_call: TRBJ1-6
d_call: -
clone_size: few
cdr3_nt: TGCGCCAGCAGCAGGAATGTAGCAGGAAATTCACCCCTCCACTTT
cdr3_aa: CASSRNVAGNSPLHF

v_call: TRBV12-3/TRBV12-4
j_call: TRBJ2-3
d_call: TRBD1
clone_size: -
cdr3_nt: TGTGCCAGCAGTGTACTTCAGGGGACAGCTAGCACAGATACGCAGTATTTT
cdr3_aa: CASSVLQGTASTDTQYF

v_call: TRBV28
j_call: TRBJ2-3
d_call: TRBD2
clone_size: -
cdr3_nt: TGTGCCAGCAGTACGGCGGGGGGAGGGTGGACAGATACGCAGTATTTT
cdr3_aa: CASSTAGGGWTDTQYF

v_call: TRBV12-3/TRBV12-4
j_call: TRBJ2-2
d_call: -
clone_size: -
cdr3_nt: TGTGCCAGCAGCCTAGGACTTGGCACCGGGGAGCTGTTTTTT
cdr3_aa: CASSLGLGTGELFF

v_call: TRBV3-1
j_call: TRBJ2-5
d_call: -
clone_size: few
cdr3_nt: TGTGCCAGCAGCAGAGGGGCGCACGAAGAGACCCAGTACTTC
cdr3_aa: CASSRGAHEETQYF

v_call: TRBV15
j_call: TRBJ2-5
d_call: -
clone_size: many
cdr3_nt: TGTGCCACCAGCAGAGTCAGGGGGGCCGGGGAGACCCAGTACTTC
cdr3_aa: CATSRVRGAGETQYF

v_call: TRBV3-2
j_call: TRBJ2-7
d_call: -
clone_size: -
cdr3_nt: TGTGCCAGCAGCCCCCCGGACCGAACGACCTACGAGCAGTACTTC
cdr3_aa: CASSPPDRTTYEQYF

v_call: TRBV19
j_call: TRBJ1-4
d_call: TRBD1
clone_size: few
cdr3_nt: TGTGCCAGTAGTCCCCAACAGGGGGCGAATGAAAAACTGTTTTTT
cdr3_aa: CASSPQQGANEKLFF

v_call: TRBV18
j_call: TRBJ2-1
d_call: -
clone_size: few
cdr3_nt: TGTGCCAGCTCGCCAGACTACAATGAGCAGTTCTTC
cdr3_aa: CASSPDYNEQFF

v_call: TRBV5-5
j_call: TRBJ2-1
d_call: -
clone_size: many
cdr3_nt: TGTGCCAGCAGCTTGGGACAAAAGACTGTAAGCTCGTACAATGAGCAGTTCTTC
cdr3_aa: CASSLGQKTVSSYNEQFF

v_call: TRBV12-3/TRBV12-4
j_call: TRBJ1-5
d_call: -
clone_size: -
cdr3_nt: TGTGCCAGCAGTCCAGAACAGGGAACACAGCATTTT
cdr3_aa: CASSPEQGTQHF